This T cell receptor beta chain was sequenced for a study of radiotherapy plus CTLA-4 blockade in lung cancer. Study at large: Disease control was seen in around 31% of patients, objective responses in roughly 17%.

The V gene's germline CDR1 is SEHNR and CDR2 FQNEAQ (reference sequence). The CDR3 sequence is 12 residues long. The V end was cut by 4 bases, the J end by 3 bases, with 4 bases between. Patients with chemo-refractory metastatic non-small-cell lung cancer received focal radiation plus CTLA-4 blockade with ipilimumab. Assay used: immunoSEQ multiplex PCR; TCRdb lists only in-frame clones, some missing. This sample carries tens of thousands of clones, around 80% of them seen once, and the ten largest clones take 7.1%. The V call is TRBV7-9, the J call TRBJ2-1; D gene unclear. The source is a human donor with non-small cell lung cancer who had a complete response to radiotherapy plus ipilimumab. Sequenced here: peripheral blood, sampled from a patient treated with radiotherapy plus ipilimumab. This CDR3 is CASSYDYNEQFF. The CDR3 coding sequence is TGTGCCAGCAGCTACGACTACAATGAGCAGTTCTTC. The variable domain in full, with the rest retrieved from reference TRBV7-9 and TRBJ2-1, is DTGVSQNPRHKITKRGQNVTFRCDPISEHNRLYWYRQTLGQGPEFLTYFQNEAQLEKSRLLSDRFSAERPKGSFSTLEIQRTEQGDSAMYLCASSYDYNEQFFGPGTRLTVL.